Listed here is a single TCR beta chain. CDR3 length equals 12 residues. Germline CDR1 KGHSH, CDR2 LQKENI. V shed 4 bases and J 11 bases; nucleotides not matched to a gene: 2. In the original processing: Using reference gene primer amplification, nucleated cell counts were estimated. Only in-frame clones appear in the TCRdb table, and some are missing; sequencing was by immunoSEQ multiplex PCR. V, J and clone size are taken as reported in that table, and D and trimming were inferred from the DNA itself. The sample has around 130,000 clones; approximately 90% are singletons. The data were taken from a study of blood T cell repertoires in COVID-19. Looking at the study overall: Donors in the United States, Italy and Spain gave samples during acute or convalescent COVID-19. T cells, B-cell-depleted T cells, or PBMCs provided the cDNA or gDNA that served as material.

The sequenced sample was peripheral blood. The J gene is TRBJ2-1, the V gene TRBV18, with 10 bases identical to TRBD1. The sequence was obtained from a man in his sixties or seventies with active or convalescent COVID-19. The DNA of the CDR3 is TGTGCCAGCTCACGGGACAGGGGCCAGCAGTTCTTC. Amino acids: CASSRDRGQQFF.